One sample yielded the 18 T cell receptor beta chains listed below, sequenced in a study of cytomegalovirus exposure and HLA in healthy donors (dated by TCRdb to the late 2010s). Library preparation employed the immunoSEQ multiplex PCR assay. A mixture of 60 forward primers for TCR Vbeta segments and 13 reverse primers for TCR Jbeta segments was used in the multiplex PCR. Entries here come from immuneACCESS through TCRdb and include only in-frame sequences with V and J called. Some clones fail to appear in such tables; in the studies checked, an unresolved V gene covers under half of the shortfall, and the cause of the remainder is unknown. The sample records some 110,000 clones, 74% of which are singletons. The ten largest clonotypes hold around 5% of the sample. What was sequenced was PBMCs. The receptor source for this set is a man aged 25-40 years in good health and CMV-seropositive.

This clone was detected once. This chain joins TRBV9 and TRBJ1-2, with D unresolved. V was clipped by 0 bases and J by 5 bases, with 5 bases between them. The CDR3 covers 12 residues. Germline CDR1 SGDLS, CDR2 YYNGEE. Here the CDR3 DNA reads TGTGCCAGCAGCGTAGACGGTTATGGCTACACCTTC. Translated, it gives CASSVDGYGYTF.

The chain couples TRBV6-1 to TRBJ2-1, with TRBD2 matching over 9 bases. CDR1 and CDR2 (germline): MNHNS, SASEGT. V was pared by 6 bases and J by 2 bases, with 2 bases of the junction left unmatched. This CDR3 spans 14 amino acids. CDR3 sequence (DNA): TGTGCCAGCAGGCGGGGGGGCACCTACAATGAGCAGTTCTTC. It translates to CASRRGGTYNEQFF.

Written as DNA, the CDR3 is TGCAGCGTTGAGTTAGGGCAGGGAGGCACTGAAGCTTTCTTT. It is translated as CSVELGQGGTEAFF. This chain uses TRBV29-1 with TRBJ1-1, with D possibly TRBD1 on 5 matching bases. Germline values: CDR1 SQVTM, CDR2 ANQGSEA. The CDR3 is made up of 14 amino acids. Trimming stripped 3 bases from V and 4 bases from J, with 15 bases between.

This clone was observed a single time. This sequence joins TRBV4-2 and TRBJ2-7, with 9 bases aligning to TRBD1. Germline V gives CDR1 LGHNA, CDR2 YNFKEQ. Losses at the gene ends were 0 bases for V and 5 bases for J; bases not matched to a gene: 5. The CDR3 is 15 amino acids. The CDR3 region is CASSQDRRTGDEQYF. Here the CDR3 DNA reads TGTGCCAGCAGCCAAGATCGCAGGACAGGGGACGAGCAGTACTTC.

The V and J genes are TRBV5-6 and TRBJ2-1; D might be TRBD1 (5 bases). The ends were cut back, 4 bases at V and 3 bases at J, with 8 bases in the middle. CDR3 length: 13 amino acids. Germline V gene data show CDR1 as SGHDT and CDR2 as YYEEEE. This CDR3 reads CASSTDSYNEQFF. CDR3 DNA: TGTGCCAGCAGCACCGACAGCTACAATGAGCAGTTCTTC.

Points on this clone: Other DNA sequences from this sample encode an identical CDR3 as well. The rearrangement joins TRBV6-6 to TRBJ1-5; the D gene is possibly TRBD1 (5 bases). This CDR3 region has 16 residues. Deletions cut 3 bases from V and 3 bases from J, with 15 bases between. Germline-derived CDR1 and CDR2 are MNHNY and SVGAGI (reference sequence). The chain's CDR3 is CASSYPGERVNQPQHF. DNA for the CDR3: TGTGCCAGCAGTTATCCGGGGGAGAGGGTCAATCAGCCCCAGCATTTT.

This chain links TRBV7-2 with TRBJ2-5; TRBD2 matches at 9 bases. The CDR3 has 15 amino acids. CDR1 and CDR2 from the germline V gene are SGHTA and FQGNSA. Trimming at V came to 1 base and at J to 6 bases, leaving 6 bases not matched to a gene. DNA for the CDR3: TGTGCCAGCAGCTTAGTTCCTACTAGCGGGCAGACCCAGTACTTC. Protein sequence: CASSLVPTSGQTQYF.

As regards this clone: At one boundary the junction diverges from the germline segment, which might be a read error. The chain links TRBV7-9 to TRBJ2-7; D unresolved. This CDR3 contains 12 residues. The germline V gene encodes CDR1 SEHNR and CDR2 FQNEAQ (reference sequence). The CDR3 nucleotides read TGTTCCAGCAGTCATAACAAGTACGAGCAGTACTTC. It encodes CSSSHNKYEQYF.

The chain recombines TRBV5-1 with TRBJ2-3; TRBD2 matches 11 bases. Losses at the gene ends were 1 base for V and 2 bases for J; bases not matched to a gene: 3. CDR3 length equals 16 residues. The germline V gene has CDR1 SGHRS and CDR2 YFSETQ. In nucleotides, the CDR3 is TGCGCCAGCAGCTTGATACTAGCGGGGGACACAGATACGCAGTATTTT. Its protein is CASSLILAGDTDTQYF.

The chain is built from TRBV27 and TRBJ1-2; 9 bases agree with TRBD1. This CDR3 spans 14 amino acids. V lost 4 bases, J lost 8 bases, and 8 bases stayed unmatched. CDR1 is MNHEY and CDR2 is SMNVEV in the germline V gene (reference sequence). The DNA of the CDR3 is TGTGCCAGCAGTTCCAGGACAGGGGAAGGGGGCTACACCTTC. Encoded protein: CASSSRTGEGGYTF.

This clone has ten or more counts. The rearrangement uses TRBV28 and TRBJ2-7; tentative D call: TRBD2 (7 bases). The CDR3 covers 14 residues. Germline values: CDR1 MDHEN, CDR2 SYDVKM. Trimming left V 6 bases short and J 6 bases short, with 18 bases between. CDR3 nucleotides: TGTGCCAGCAGGGTTTGGGGGGGCGAGTCCGAGCAGTACTTC. As protein: CASRVWGGESEQYF.

The CDR3 nucleotides read TGTGCCAGCAGTGAAACCATGGAGATATCGCAGTATTTT. Protein sequence: CASSETMEISQYF. This chain uses TRBV2 with TRBJ2-3; D unclear. The germline gives CDR1 SNHLY, CDR2 FYNNEI. With 2 bases removed from V and 10 bases from J, the gap between germline ends came to 13 bases. The CDR3 extends over 13 amino acids. The variable domain in full, with the rest retrieved from reference TRBV2 and TRBJ2-3, is EPEVTQTPSHQVTQMGQEVILRCVPISNHLYFYWYRQILGQKVEFLVSFYNNEISEKSEIFDDQFSVERPDGSNFTLKIRSTKLEDSAMYFCASSETMEISQYFGPGTRLTVL.

V and J are TRBV29-1 and TRBJ1-3; D call uncertain. The V end lost 4 bases, the J end lost 0 bases, and 10 bases lay between the germline ends. This CDR3 comprises 14 residues. Germline V gives CDR1 SQVTM, CDR2 ANQGSEA. Here the CDR3 DNA reads TGCAGCGTTGGAGCAGGTTCCTCTGGAAACACCATATATTTT. As protein: CSVGAGSSGNTIYF.

This clone has a handful of counts. The CDR3 DNA reads as TGTGCCAGCAGCTTCGGGACAGGGGATTTTAACGAGCAGTACTTC. As protein: CASSFGTGDFNEQYF. The V gene is TRBV5-6, the J gene TRBJ2-7; 10 bases line up with TRBD1. In germline, CDR1 is SGHDT, CDR2 YYEEEE. Trimming at V came to 2 bases and at J to 5 bases, leaving 7 bases not matched to a gene. The CDR3 has 15 residues.

V usage is TRBV5-6 and J usage is TRBJ1-2; D perhaps matches TRBD1 (5 bases). Germline V gene lookup returns CDR1 SGHDT and CDR2 YYEEEE. The V and J ends lost 4 bases and 6 bases respectively, with 13 bases between them. This CDR3 comprises 13 residues. CDR3 sequence: CASSPIGGDGYTF. DNA of the CDR3: TGTGCCAGCAGCCCGATCGGGGGAGATGGCTACACCTTC. Supplemented by reference TRBV5-6 and TRBJ1-2, the full variable domain reads DAGVTQSPTHLIKTRGQQVTLRCSPKSGHDTVSWYQQALGQGPQFIFQYYEEEERQRGNFPDRFSGHQFPNYSSELNVNALLLGDSALYLCASSPIGGDGYTFGSGTRLTVV.

This sequence joins TRBV19 and TRBJ2-6, with D hard to call. The CDR3 contains 15 residues. Trimming took off 2 bases at V and 4 bases at J, with 9 bases between the two ends. The germline V gene has CDR1 LNHDA and CDR2 SQIVND (reference sequence). CDR3 loop: CASSISFSGANVLTF. In DNA, the CDR3 is TGTGCCAGTAGTATATCGTTTTCCGGGGCCAACGTCCTGACTTTC.

This clone appeared a single time. This chain's CDR3 is CASSSGLANEQFF. The CDR3, as DNA: TGTGCCAGCAGCTCGGGACTAGCCAATGAGCAGTTCTTC. The chain employs TRBV7-2 and TRBJ2-1; 9 nucleotides match TRBD2. The junction had 1 base not matched to a gene; V was cut back by 4 bases and J by 6 bases. This CDR3 comprises 13 residues. Germline assignment: CDR1 SGHTA and CDR2 FQGNSA.

The chain couples TRBV9 to TRBJ2-6; 7 bases match TRBD1. J lost 2 bases, V lost 3 bases, and 2 bases had no gene match. The CDR3 is 15 amino acids. Germline V CDR1 and CDR2: SGDLS, YYNGEE. The CDR3: CASSATGTGANVLTF. CDR3 DNA sequence: TGTGCCAGCAGCGCGACAGGGACTGGGGCCAACGTCCTGACTTTC.